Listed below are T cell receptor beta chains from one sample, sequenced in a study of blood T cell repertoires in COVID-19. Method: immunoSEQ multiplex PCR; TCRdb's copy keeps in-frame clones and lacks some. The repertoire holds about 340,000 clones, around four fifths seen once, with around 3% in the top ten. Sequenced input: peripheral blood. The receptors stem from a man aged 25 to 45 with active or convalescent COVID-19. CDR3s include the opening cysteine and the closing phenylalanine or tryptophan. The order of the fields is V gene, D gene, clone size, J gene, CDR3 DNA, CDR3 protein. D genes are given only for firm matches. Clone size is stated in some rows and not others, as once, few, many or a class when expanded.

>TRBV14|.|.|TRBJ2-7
TGTGCCAGCAGCCAAGTACAGGGATTATCCTACGAGCAGTACTTC
CASSQVQGLSYEQYF
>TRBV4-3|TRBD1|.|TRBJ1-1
TGCGCCAGCAGCCAAGATTGGTTGCAGGGGGGCACTGAAGCTTTCTTT
CASSQDWLQGGTEAFF
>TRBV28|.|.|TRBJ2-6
TGTGCCAGCAGTTTATCCGGCGTTCTAGGTTTCGGGGCCAACGTCCTGACTTTC
CASSLSGVLGFGANVLTF
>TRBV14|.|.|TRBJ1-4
TGTGCCAGCAGCCCCTTTCCGGGATATAATGAAAAACTGTTTTTT
CASSPFPGYNEKLFF
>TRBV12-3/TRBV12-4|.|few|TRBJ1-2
TGTGCCACCCACAGGGAATCGGATGGCTACACCTTC
CATHRESDGYTF
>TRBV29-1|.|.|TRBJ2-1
TGCAGCGTTGTAACGAGACAGGCCCACAATGAGCAGTTCTTC
CSVVTRQAHNEQFF
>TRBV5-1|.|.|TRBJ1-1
TGCGCCAGCAGCTTGGCCTCCCTTGGCTTGAACACTGAAGCTTTCTTT
CASSLASLGLNTEAFF
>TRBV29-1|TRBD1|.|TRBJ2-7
TGCAGCGTTGGGGACAGGGTAGGCGAGCAGTACTTC
CSVGDRVGEQYF
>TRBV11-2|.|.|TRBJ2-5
TGTGCCAGCAGCTTAGGAGGCGAGTTGGAGACCCAGTACTTC
CASSLGGELETQYF
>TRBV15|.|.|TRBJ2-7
TGTGCCACCAGCAGAGTAGGCGGGAAAAGTCCCTACGAGCAGTACTTC
CATSRVGGKSPYEQYF
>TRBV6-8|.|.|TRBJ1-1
TGTGCCAGCAGTTACCCCACGGTTGACCTCAGGGTGAACACTGAAGCTTTCTTT
CASSYPTVDLRVNTEAFF
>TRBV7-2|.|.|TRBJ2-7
TGTGCCAGCAGCGGACCGGGGGACGAGCAGTACTTC
CASSGPGDEQYF
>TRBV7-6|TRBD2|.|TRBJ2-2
TGTGCCAGCAGCTTAGGGAGCAGCGGGATAATACACACCGGGGAGCTGTTTTTT
CASSLGSSGIIHTGELFF
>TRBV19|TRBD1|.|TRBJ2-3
TGTGCCAGTAGTGAGACAGGGAGCACAGATACGCAGTATTTT
CASSETGSTDTQYF
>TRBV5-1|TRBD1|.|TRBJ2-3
TGCGCCAGCAGCAAAAGGGACAGGTTAGAGGGCAGTACAGATACGCAGTATTTT
CASSKRDRLEGSTDTQYF
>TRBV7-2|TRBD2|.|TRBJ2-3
TGTGCCAGCAGTCTAGCGGGGGGGCCGGAAAATACGCAGTATTTT
CASSLAGGPENTQYF
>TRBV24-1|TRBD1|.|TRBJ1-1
TGTGCCACCAGTGATTCTCCGGGACAGGGGAGGACTGAAGCTTTCTTT
CATSDSPGQGRTEAFF
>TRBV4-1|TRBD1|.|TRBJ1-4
TGCGCCAGCAGCCAGCCGGGACAGGTTAATGAAAAACTGTTTTTT
CASSQPGQVNEKLFF
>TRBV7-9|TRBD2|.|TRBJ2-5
TGTGCCAGCAGCTTAGCATGGATAGCGGGAGTCGAGGAGACCCAGTACTTC
CASSLAWIAGVEETQYF
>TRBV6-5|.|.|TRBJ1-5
TGTGCCAGCAGTTACTCGACGGGGTTCAATCAGCCCCAGCATTTT
CASSYSTGFNQPQHF
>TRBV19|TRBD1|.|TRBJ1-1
TGTGCCAGCAGGACAGGGGGCACTGAAGCTTTCTTT
CASRTGGTEAFF
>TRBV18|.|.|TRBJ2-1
TGTGCCAGCTCACCCCCCGAAGCAGGGTGGCGGTTCTTC
CASSPPEAGWRFF
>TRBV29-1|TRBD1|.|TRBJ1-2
TGCAGCGTCCAATCCGGGACAGGGGAGCGTGGCTACACCTTC
CSVQSGTGERGYTF
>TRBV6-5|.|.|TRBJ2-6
TGTGCCAGCAAACTCACCGCCGGGGCCAACGTCCTGACTTTC
CASKLTAGANVLTF
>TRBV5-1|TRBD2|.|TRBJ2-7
TGCGCCAGCAGCTTAAAGACTAGCGGGGGGGCAGGCGAGCAGTACTTC
CASSLKTSGGAGEQYF
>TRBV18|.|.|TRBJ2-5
TGTGCCAGCTCACCCCTCCGAGGGGGAAGAGAGACCCAGTACTTC
CASSPLRGGRETQYF
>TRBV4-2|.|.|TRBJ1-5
TGTGCCAGCAGCCAAGACAGGGTCGATCAGCCCCAGCATTTT
CASSQDRVDQPQHF
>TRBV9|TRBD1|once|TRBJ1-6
TGTGCCAGCAGCGCAGAAGGGACAGGAAGGCCCCTCCACTTT
CASSAEGTGRPLHF
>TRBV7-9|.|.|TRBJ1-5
TGTGCCAGCAGCTTAGGGCCCACCAATCAGCCCCAGCATTTT
CASSLGPTNQPQHF
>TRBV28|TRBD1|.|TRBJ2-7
TGTGCCAGCGCTTTTGGGCTGACCGGGACAGGGATTGGTGAGCAGTACTTC
CASAFGLTGTGIGEQYF
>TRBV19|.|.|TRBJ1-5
TGTGCCAGTAGTATGCCGGGGGAGGATCAGCCCCAGCATTTT
CASSMPGEDQPQHF